Reported below is one T cell receptor (beta chain). These data come from a study of T cell responses to AZD1222 COVID-19 vaccine. Measured with immunoSEQ multiplex PCR; TCRdb has only the in-frame clones, and not every one. The table has 150,000 to 200,000 clones, approximately 91% seen once. The CDR3 sequence is 14 residues long. CDR1 is SGHAT, CDR2 FQDESV, per germline (reference sequence). Trimming removed 1 base at V and 5 bases at J, with 11 bases between. The chain carries TRBV11-1 and TRBJ2-5; D tentatively reads TRBD1 or TRBD2 (5 bases each). This receptor was taken from an adult in good health. The specimen comprised peripheral blood, sampled on day 0 of AZD1222 vaccination. The CDR3 reads CASSLGVGEETQYF. The CDR3 nucleotides read TGTGCCAGCAGCTTAGGAGTGGGGGAGGAGACCCAGTACTTC.